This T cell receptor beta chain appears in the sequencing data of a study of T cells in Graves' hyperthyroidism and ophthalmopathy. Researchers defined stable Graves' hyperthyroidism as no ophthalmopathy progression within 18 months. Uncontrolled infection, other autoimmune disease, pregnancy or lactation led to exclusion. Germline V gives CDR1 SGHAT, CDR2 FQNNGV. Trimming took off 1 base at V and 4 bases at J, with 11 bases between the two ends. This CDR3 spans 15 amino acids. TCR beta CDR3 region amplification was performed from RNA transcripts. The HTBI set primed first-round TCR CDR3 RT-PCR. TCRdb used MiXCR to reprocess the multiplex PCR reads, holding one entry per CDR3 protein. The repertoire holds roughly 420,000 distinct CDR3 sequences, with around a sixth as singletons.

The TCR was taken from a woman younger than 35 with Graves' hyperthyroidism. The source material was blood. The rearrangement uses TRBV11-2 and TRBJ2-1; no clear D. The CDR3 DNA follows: TGTGCCAGCAGCTTAGGGGTATACCCTTACAATGAGCAGTTCTTC. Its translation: CASSLGVYPYNEQFF.